This TCR beta chain was recovered during a study of CD8 T cells in ankylosing spondylitis. The CDR3 spans 18 residues. Looked up from germline, CDR1 is ENHRY and CDR2 is SYGVKD. V lost 4 bases and J 1 base, leaving 23 bases between the germline ends. TCRdb fed the 5' RACE reads into MiXCR, producing one record per CDR3 protein. The data contain roughly 120,000 distinct CDR3 sequences, 7% of them singletons. Ten or more counts support this clonotype. The antigen remains unidentified. Regarding the study as a whole: What seemed typical of ankylosing spondylitis blood was a TCR beta motif built from fewer than ten highly homologous variants.

The source is a male donor with ankylosing spondylitis or in good health (not recorded which). The J gene is TRBJ2-7, the V gene TRBV10-3; a weak D match, TRBD2 (5 bases). Sequenced input: blood, either unsorted or a sorted T cell fraction (not recorded which). CDR3 nucleotides: TGTGCCATCAGTGCCCATACCGAGGGCTGGACGGATTCCTACGAGCAGTACTTC. It codes for CAISAHTEGWTDSYEQYF.